One sample yielded the 18 T cell receptor beta chains listed below, sequenced in a study of T-cell memory formation after mild COVID-19. TCRdb analysed the 5' RACE reads with MiXCR anew, one entry per CDR3 protein. The sample holds some 260,000 distinct CDR3 sequences, 15% to 20% seen once. Sample: PBMCs or a T cell subset sorted from them (not recorded which). The receptors stem from a man younger than 30 who had mild COVID-19 (a few samples of this study predate the infection). Cell type and time point are not known.

In this sample, this clonotype turned up a few times. The chain has TRBV27 and TRBJ1-1; 9 nucleotides match TRBD1. V lost 3 bases to trimming and J lost 8 bases; unmatched junction nucleotides: 16. Germline CDR1 and CDR2: MNHEY and SMNVEV (reference sequence). This CDR3 region has 17 residues. The CDR3 spells CASSFYPPGQGFPEAFF. In nucleotides, the CDR3 is TGTGCCAGCAGTTTTTACCCTCCGGGACAGGGTTTTCCCGAAGCTTTCTTT.

This clonotype was counted between two and nine times. This chain joins TRBV5-6 and TRBJ1-2, with D possibly being TRBD1 (5 bases). Germline CDR1 SGHDT, CDR2 YYEEEE. V shed 1 base and J shed 8 bases, with 6 bases lying between them. The CDR3 length is 11 residues. The DNA for the CDR3 is TGTGCCAGCAGCTTGCAGGGAGGCTACACCTTC. Protein product: CASSLQGGYTF.

The chain joins TRBV6-5 to TRBJ1-1, with 10 nucleotides matching TRBD1. Germline values: CDR1 MNHEY, CDR2 SVGAGI. Losses at the gene ends were 8 bases for V and 3 bases for J; bases not matched to a gene: 0. The CDR3 contains 12 residues. CDR3 nucleotide sequence: TGTGCCAGCGGACAGGGGGACACTGAAGCTTTCTTT. Its protein product is CASGQGDTEAFF.

There are a few counts of this clonotype. V gene TRBV5-1 combines with J gene TRBJ2-5, with D perhaps TRBD2 (6 bases). The CDR3 has 13 amino acids. Trimming removed 6 bases at V and 1 base at J, with 10 bases between. CDR1 and CDR2 from the germline V gene are SGHRS and YFSETQ. CDR3 loop: CASTEAGQETQYF. CDR3 DNA: TGCGCCAGCACTGAAGCGGGCCAAGAGACCCAGTACTTC. The full variable domain, completed using reference TRBV5-1 and TRBJ2-5, is KAGVTQTPRYLIKTRGQQVTLSCSPISGHRSVSWYQQTPGQGLQFLFEYFSETQRNKGNFPGRFSGRQFSNSRSEMNVSTLELGDSALYLCASTEAGQETQYFGPGTRLLVL.

The chain joins TRBV7-2 to TRBJ2-3, with 9 bases lining up with TRBD1. The trim removed 0 bases at V and 4 bases at J, leaving 2 bases unmatched. The V gene's germline CDR1 is SGHTA and CDR2 FQGNSA. The CDR3 covers 15 residues. CDR3 nucleotides: TGTGCCAGCAGCTTAGCCCGACAGGGGGCAGATACGCAGTATTTT. It is translated as CASSLARQGADTQYF.

This clonotype was detected once. This chain uses TRBV2 with TRBJ2-1; D not resolved. The V and J ends lost 7 bases and 1 base respectively, with 14 bases between them. Germline loops: CDR1 SNHLY, CDR2 FYNNEI. The CDR3 covers 15 residues. The CDR3 nucleotides read TGTGCCAGCATTCCCCTAGGACCGTCCTACAATGAGCAGTTCTTC. This sequence encodes CASIPLGPSYNEQFF. Variable domain in full (rest from reference TRBV2 and TRBJ2-1): EPEVTQTPSHQVTQMGQEVILRCVPISNHLYFYWYRQILGQKVEFLVSFYNNEISEKSEIFDDQFSVERPDGSNFTLKIRSTKLEDSAMYFCASIPLGPSYNEQFFGPGTRLTVL.

This clonotype was counted only a few times. The chain joins TRBV6-2 or TRBV6-3 to TRBJ1-3; no reliable D call. The CDR3 length is 14 residues. Trimming pared 6 bases from V and 1 base from J, leaving 10 bases between. Germline-derived CDR1 and CDR2 are MNHEY and SVGEGT. The CDR3 DNA reads TGTGCCAGCAGCAAGGAGGGATCTGGAAACACCATATATTTT. This translates into CASSKEGSGNTIYF.

This clonotype was seen a few times. This chain joins TRBV11-2 and TRBJ1-1; possible D gene TRBD1, 5 bases. Germline lookup yields CDR1 SGHAT and CDR2 FQNNGV. CDR3 length: 13 residues. Trimming removed 7 bases from V and 4 bases from J, with 13 bases in between. The CDR3 DNA reads as TGTGCCAGCATTTTTTGGGGGGGCACTGAAGCTTTCTTT. This sequence encodes CASIFWGGTEAFF.

The rearrangement links TRBV7-9 to TRBJ2-7, with D uncertain. This CDR3 has 14 amino acids. The V gene's germline CDR1 is SEHNR and CDR2 FQNEAQ (reference sequence). The V end was cut by 3 bases, the J end by 2 bases, with 11 bases between. CDR3 sequence: CASSFGGPTYEQYF. The CDR3 DNA sequence: TGTGCCAGCAGCTTTGGTGGCCCGACCTACGAGCAGTACTTC.

For the CDR3, the DNA is TGTGCCAGCAGCTTCACTAGCGGGGGTCTTTCCTACAATGAGCAGTTCTTC. The encoded protein is CASSFTSGGLSYNEQFF. This rearrangement joins TRBV11-3 to TRBJ2-1; 11 bases line up with TRBD2. CDR1 is SGHNT, CDR2 YENEEA, per germline. The CDR3 loop spans 17 amino acids. Trimming removed 3 bases from V and 1 base from J; junction bases left unmatched: 5.

This clonotype was picked up a small number of times. The V gene is TRBV5-6, the J gene TRBJ1-1; D might be TRBD1 (5 bases). CDR1 is SGHDT, CDR2 YYEEEE, per germline. V gave up 6 bases and J gave up 3 bases, with 18 bases separating them. The CDR3 length is 15 residues. DNA for the CDR3: TGTGCCAGCATGAAGAGGGGCGTAGTGGACACTGAAGCTTTCTTT. This sequence encodes CASMKRGVVDTEAFF.

This clonotype turned up a few times. The genes are TRBV5-1 and TRBJ1-6, with no clear D. The CDR3 extends over 14 amino acids. Trimming left V 0 bases short and J 5 bases short, with 6 bases between. The V gene's germline CDR1 is SGHRS and CDR2 YFSETQ. The CDR3 nucleotides are TGCGCCAGCAGCTTGGGGACCCATAATTCACCCCTCCACTTT. As protein: CASSLGTHNSPLHF.

The gene calls are TRBV19 and TRBJ1-2; D is ambiguous. CDR3 length: 12 residues. Germline V CDR1 and CDR2: LNHDA, SQIVND (reference sequence). Trimming took 5 bases from V and 1 from J, leaving 5 bases between them. The CDR3 spells CASSRNNYGYTF. CDR3 nucleotide sequence: TGTGCCAGTAGTCGTAATAACTATGGCTACACCTTC.

This clonotype occurred many times. The chain uses TRBV4-2 and TRBJ2-3; TRBD2 is a possible D gene (6 bases). The CDR3 is 15 residues long. The V gene's germline CDR1 is LGHNA and CDR2 YNFKEQ. The V gene lost 0 bases and the J gene lost 4 bases, with 11 bases spanning the gap. The CDR3 protein is CASSQDRLASDTQYF. The CDR3 DNA reads TGTGCCAGCAGCCAAGATAGGCTAGCGTCAGATACGCAGTATTTT.

The chain links TRBV6-5 to TRBJ1-5; D is ambiguous. The CDR3 loop spans 15 amino acids. From germline, CDR1 is MNHEY and CDR2 SVGAGI. V was shortened by 0 bases and J by 4 bases, with 10 bases between the two germline ends. CDR3: CASSYSGSTNQPQHF. The CDR3 DNA reads as TGTGCCAGCAGTTACTCTGGCAGTACAAATCAGCCCCAGCATTTT.

The gene calls are TRBV20-1 and TRBJ2-2, with 8 bases identical to TRBD2. V lost 0 bases to trimming and J lost 4 bases; unmatched junction nucleotides: 7. CDR3 length: 16 amino acids. Germline values: CDR1 DFQATT, CDR2 SNEGSKA (reference sequence). The CDR3 protein is CSARDYGGAGTGELFF. The CDR3 nucleotides read TGCAGTGCTAGAGATTACGGGGGGGCTGGCACCGGGGAGCTGTTTTTT.

The chain joins TRBV5-8 to TRBJ2-2; 10 positions agree with TRBD1. V shed 1 base and J 3 bases; nucleotides not matched to a gene: 3. This CDR3 contains 16 residues. CDR1 and CDR2 (germline): SGHTS, YDEGEE. The CDR3 nucleotides are TGTGCCAGCAGCTTGACCGGGACAGGGGACACCGGGGAGCTGTTTTTT. This encodes CASSLTGTGDTGELFF.

This clonotype was detected a few times. J is TRBJ2-1 and V is TRBV5-1; D is perhaps TRBD2 (6 bases). The ends were cut back, 2 bases at V and 6 bases at J, with 9 bases in the middle. Germline-derived CDR1 and CDR2 are SGHRS and YFSETQ. This CDR3 region has 13 residues. The CDR3 here is CASSFRGGNEQFF. In nucleotides, the CDR3 is TGCGCCAGCAGCTTCCGGGGAGGCAATGAGCAGTTCTTC.